The next 22 T cell receptor beta chains were all read from a single sample in a study of OX40 agonist ivuxolimab in advanced cancers. The data were produced by immunoSEQ multiplex PCR, yet TCRdb's version contains in-frame clones alone and is incomplete. Of around 71,000 clones detected, approximately 86% appear once; the ten largest clones hold 1.1%. The sequencing here drew on CD4+ or CD8+ T cells sorted from blood, taken in a trial of the OX40 agonist ivuxolimab. Every receptor here comes from an adult with an advanced solid tumor such as melanoma, head and neck, liver or kidney cancer.

The chain has TRBV7-2 and TRBJ1-1; D remains unclear. This CDR3 is 13 amino acids long. V lost 3 bases and J 1 base, leaving 6 bases between the germline ends. Per germline, CDR1 SGHTA and CDR2 FQGNSA. For the CDR3, the DNA is TGTGCCAGCAGCTTGGTAGGGAACACTGAAGCTTTCTTT. Translating gives CASSLVGNTEAFF.

V usage is TRBV7-9 and J usage is TRBJ2-3; D is uncertain. Germline lookup yields CDR1 SEHNR and CDR2 FQNEAQ (reference sequence). V shed 3 bases and J shed 6 bases, with 1 base lying between them. The CDR3 length is 10 residues. The CDR3 DNA sequence: TGTGCCAGCAGCTTCGATACGCAGTATTTT. Amino acid sequence: CASSFDTQYF.

J is TRBJ2-3 and V is TRBV7-8, with 11 bases aligning to TRBD2. Trimming cost V 5 bases and J 0 bases; bases outside gene matches: 10. The CDR3 covers 18 residues. Germline-derived CDR1 and CDR2 are SGHVS and FQNEAQ. CDR3 in DNA: TGTGCCAGCAGCCCGCGGGGGACTAGCGGTTCTAGCACAGATACGCAGTATTTT. This sequence encodes CASSPRGTSGSSTDTQYF.

The V and J genes are TRBV7-9 and TRBJ2-7, with 10 nucleotides matching TRBD1. The V gene's germline CDR1 is SEHNR and CDR2 FQNEAQ (reference sequence). This CDR3 spans 15 amino acids. With 5 bases clipped from V and 2 bases from J, the junction kept 6 bases outside the gene matches. The CDR3 sequence: CASSPRDRGPYEQYF. The DNA for the CDR3 is TGTGCCAGCAGCCCCCGGGACAGGGGTCCCTACGAGCAGTACTTC. The full variable domain, in which reference TRBV7-9 and TRBJ2-7 provide the parts outside the CDR3, is DTGVSQNPRHKITKRGQNVTFRCDPISEHNRLYWYRQTLGQGPEFLTYFQNEAQLEKSRLLSDRFSAERPKGSFSTLEIQRTEQGDSAMYLCASSPRDRGPYEQYFGPGTRLTVT.

The rearrangement joins TRBV21-1 to TRBJ2-5. The assigned J gene may be wrong: the sequence end matches TRBJ2-7 better. TRBV21-1 is a listed pseudogene. This CDR3 has 17 residues. The DNA for the CDR3 is TGTGCCAGCAGCAAAAGCCCCGGGACGTTGGCTCCCTACGAGCAGTACTTC. Translating gives CASSKSPGTLAPYEQYF.

This chain joins TRBV7-3 and TRBJ2-3; 8 bases agree with TRBD1. Germline CDR1 is SGHTA and CDR2 is FQGTGA. The trim removed 3 bases at V and 4 bases at J, leaving 3 bases unmatched. The CDR3 covers 14 residues. CDR3 nucleotide sequence: TGTGCCAGCAGCTTCGGACAGGGCCCAGATACGCAGTATTTT. It translates to CASSFGQGPDTQYF.

This clone was recorded once. The J gene is TRBJ2-7, the V gene TRBV7-2; D may be TRBD1 or TRBD2 (5 bases each). Germline CDR1 is SGHTA and CDR2 is FQGNSA. Trimming left V 5 bases short and J 2 bases short, with 19 bases between. This CDR3 spans 16 amino acids. The CDR3 bases are TGTGCCAGCAGCCCTGCAGGGACGCGAAAAACCTACGAGCAGTACTTC. Amino acids: CASSPAGTRKTYEQYF.

The chain couples TRBV7-2 to TRBJ1-4; maybe TRBD1 (5 bases). The CDR3 loop spans 14 amino acids. Trimming took off 3 bases at V and 5 bases at J, with 10 bases between the two ends. The germline V gene encodes CDR1 SGHTA and CDR2 FQGNSA. The CDR3 loop reads CASSFGGVNEKLFF. The DNA for the CDR3 is TGTGCCAGCAGCTTTGGGGGAGTGAATGAAAAACTGTTTTTT.

The gene calls are TRBV28 and TRBJ2-2, with a weak D call TRBD1 (6 bases). CDR3 length equals 16 residues. Germline-derived CDR1 and CDR2 are MDHEN and SYDVKM. V dropped 3 bases and J dropped 1 base, with 12 bases sitting between them. The CDR3 region is CASSLTRTVNTGELFF. The CDR3 nucleotides read TGTGCCAGCAGTTTGACGAGGACAGTGAACACCGGGGAGCTGTTTTTT. Variable domain in full (rest from reference TRBV28 and TRBJ2-2): DVKVTQSSRYLVKRTGEKVFLECVQDMDHENMFWYRQDPGLGLRLIYFSYDVKMKEKGDIPEGYSVSREKKERFSLILESASTNQTSMYLCASSLTRTVNTGELFFGEGSRLTVL.

The chain is built from TRBV28 and TRBJ2-3, with 8 bases identical to TRBD2. The CDR3 sequence is 14 residues long. Germline loops: CDR1 MDHEN, CDR2 SYDVKM. V dropped 2 bases and J dropped 5; count of bases not matched to a gene: 3. As DNA, the CDR3 is TGTGCCAGCAGTTTACCGGGGGGGATAGATACGCAGTATTTT. It encodes CASSLPGGIDTQYF.

This clone turned up a few times. The V and J genes are TRBV30 and TRBJ1-5; TRBD1 matches at 7 bases. Unmatched junction bases numbered 1, after V lost 1 base and J lost 4 bases. This CDR3 region has 13 residues. Germline CDR1 and CDR2: GTSNPN and SVGIG (reference sequence). CDR3 amino acids: CAWSATGNQPQHF. In nucleotides, the CDR3 is TGTGCCTGGAGTGCGACAGGGAATCAGCCCCAGCATTTT.

The chain recombines TRBV6-5 with TRBJ2-7, with D uncertain. The V and J ends lost 0 bases and 2 bases respectively, with 11 bases between them. This CDR3 is 15 amino acids long. The V gene's germline CDR1 is MNHEY and CDR2 SVGAGI. The CDR3 loop is CASSYSRSTPYEQYF. For the CDR3, the DNA is TGTGCCAGCAGTTACTCGAGGAGTACCCCCTACGAGCAGTACTTC.

The chain uses TRBV28 and TRBJ1-4; D is undetermined. The V end lost 5 bases, the J end lost 9 bases, and 19 bases lay between the germline ends. Germline-derived CDR1 and CDR2 are MDHEN and SYDVKM. The CDR3 is 15 amino acids. CDR3 loop: CASSVSDSPAQKLFF. The CDR3 DNA is TGTGCCAGCAGTGTCTCCGACTCCCCGGCTCAAAAACTGTTTTTT.

V is TRBV7-2 and J is TRBJ2-7; tentatively, D is TRBD1 (5 bases). This CDR3 has 14 residues. V was pared by 0 bases and J by 6 bases, with 12 bases between. Germline V gives CDR1 SGHTA, CDR2 FQGNSA. CDR3 amino acids: CASSLAGRASEQYF. The CDR3 coding sequence is TGTGCCAGCAGCTTAGCGGGCAGGGCTTCCGAGCAGTACTTC.

The chain employs TRBV28 and TRBJ1-3; the D is unclear. V was shortened by 2 bases and J by 2 bases, with 7 bases between the two germline ends. The CDR3 is made up of 14 amino acids. The V gene's germline CDR1 is MDHEN and CDR2 SYDVKM. This CDR3 reads CASSLTAAGNTIYF. The CDR3 DNA is TGTGCCAGCAGTTTAACGGCGGCTGGAAACACCATATATTTT.

The chain recombines TRBV5-1 with TRBJ2-7; TRBD2 matches 12 bases. CDR3 length equals 14 residues. The J segment lost 4 bases and the V segment lost 7 bases, leaving 6 bases of the junction unmatched. CDR1 and CDR2 (germline): SGHRS, YFSETQ. As DNA, the CDR3 is TGCGCCAGCCGGGAGACTAGCGGGAGTTACGAGCAGTACTTC. Amino acids: CASRETSGSYEQYF.

This chain connects TRBV28 to TRBJ2-7; D is unclear. Germline V gene sequence: CDR1 MDHEN, CDR2 SYDVKM. V was clipped by 7 bases and J by 5 bases, with 9 bases between them. CDR3 length: 11 residues. CDR3 loop: CASIGDHEQYF. The CDR3 nucleotides are TGTGCCAGCATTGGGGATCACGAGCAGTACTTC.

V and J are TRBV19 and TRBJ2-2, with 8 bases identical to TRBD2. This CDR3 has 17 amino acids. Germline trimming cut 8 bases from V and 4 bases from J; bases unmatched to any gene: 15. Germline V lookup: CDR1 LNHDA, CDR2 SQIVND (reference sequence). The CDR3 sequence is CASFPLGSGTFTGELFF. In DNA, the CDR3 is TGTGCCAGTTTCCCTTTAGGTAGCGGGACCTTCACCGGGGAGCTGTTTTTT.

The chain uses TRBV27 and TRBJ2-3, with TRBD2 identical over 12 bases. The CDR3 sequence is 16 residues long. CDR1 MNHEY and CDR2 SMNVEV come from the germline V gene (reference sequence). J lost 1 base, V lost 5 bases, and 4 bases had no gene match. The DNA of the CDR3 is TGTGCCAGCAGTCCACTAGCGGGAGGCCGCACAGATACGCAGTATTTT. This gives the protein CASSPLAGGRTDTQYF.

This clone was picked up one time. The V and J genes are TRBV2 and TRBJ2-1, with 11 bases identical to TRBD1. J was trimmed by 7 bases and V by 6 bases; bases with no gene match: 8. Germline CDR1 reads SNHLY; CDR2 reads FYNNEI. The CDR3 has 15 residues. DNA of the CDR3: TGTGCCAGCAGACTCACCGGGACAGGGGGTAATGAGCAGTTCTTC. It translates to CASRLTGTGGNEQFF.

CDR3 protein: CASRSGGVTDTQYF. DNA for the CDR3: TGCGCCAGCAGGTCCGGGGGGGTCACAGATACGCAGTATTTT. The genes are TRBV5-1 and TRBJ2-3; 8 bases align to TRBD2. Looked up from germline, CDR1 is SGHRS and CDR2 is YFSETQ. Trimming at V came to 5 bases and at J to 2 bases, leaving 4 bases not matched to a gene. The CDR3 contains 14 residues.

This clone was seen once. The chain combines TRBV5-1 with TRBJ2-2; D is unclear. The CDR3 covers 15 residues. V was pared by 0 bases and J by 3 bases, with 9 bases between. Germline lookup yields CDR1 SGHRS and CDR2 YFSETQ. CDR3 loop: CASSLGLRDTGELFF. The CDR3 DNA sequence: TGCGCCAGCAGCTTGGGCTTAAGGGACACCGGGGAGCTGTTTTTT. The variable domain in full, completed from reference TRBV5-1 and TRBJ2-2, reads KAGVTQTPRYLIKTRGQQVTLSCSPISGHRSVSWYQQTPGQGLQFLFEYFSETQRNKGNFPGRFSGRQFSNSRSEMNVSTLELGDSALYLCASSLGLRDTGELFFGEGSRLTVL.